This T cell receptor beta chain was observed in a study of regulatory T cells in long-lasting Graves disease. Overall study findings and caveats: Preferential use of TRBV28, TRBJ1-2 and TRBJ2-5 was seen in persistent disease. Graves' patients with persistent disease showed TCR diversity lower than patients newly diagnosed. Sharing of public clonotypes was greater in persistent patients (approximately 2,700) than in new patients (around 1,000).

The time point is: newly diagnosed GD, antithyroid drugs for less than 3 months. Scientists built the TCR library using RNA that was extracted from PBMCs. This clonotype has a count of ten or more. Its antigen is currently unknown. CDR1 is KGHDR, CDR2 SFDVKD, per germline. The CDR3 runs 18 residues. The V segment lost 5 bases and the J segment 1 base; nucleotides outside the gene matches: 14. Building the TCR beta libraries relied on iRepertoire HTBI primers, and CDR3 regions underwent Arm-PCR. One entry per CDR3 protein results from TCRdb running MiXCR on the multiplex PCR reads. This table has about 400,000 distinct CDR3 sequences, roughly 15% appearing once.

The chain has TRBV24-1 and TRBJ2-3; TRBD2 agrees at 7 bases. This receptor was identified in a female donor with Graves disease. The sample here was peripheral blood mononuclear cells (PBMCs), taken at new diagnosis, from a patient treated with antithyroid drugs. CDR3 sequence (DNA): TGTGCCACCAGTGCCGGCGGGGAGAGCGGGACTGGCACAGATACGCAGTATTTT. Protein product: CATSAGGESGTGTDTQYF.